This T cell receptor (beta chain) was profiled in a study of memory CD4+ T cells and cytomegalovirus serostatus (dated by TCRdb to the late 2010s). Regarding the study in general: The cohort included about 33 healthy adults from Belgium, of whom 9 were CMV seropositive and 24 were CMV seronegative. To replicate a published TCR-based CMV serostatus classifier, the researchers sequenced the CD4+ memory TCRbeta repertoires of a Belgian cohort whose cytomegalovirus serostatus was known. Results and caveats for the whole study, not just this receptor: On the Belgian cohort, the classifier built on the original framework reached a median bootstrapped AUC of roughly 0.94, with a 95% CI of 0.76-1.00. Only CD4+CD45RO+ memory cells were sequenced, in contrast to the original study, which included naive and memory CD4+ and CD8+ populations. Among the 160 or so previously reported CMV-associated TCRbeta sequences, some 70 showed up in the CD4+ memory repertoires, with each one found in between one and five individuals. For CMV serostatus prediction, a median bootstrapped AUC of about 0.96 was reached with the original framework, and a median bootstrapped AUC of about 0.89 was reached with a US-trained random forest. The results were read as suggesting that the CMV-associated TCR signature is, for the most part, present in the CD4+ memory repertoire.

The Quick-DNA Microprep Kit was used to extract genomic DNA from the sorted cells. Amplification of TCRbeta DNA was done with the immunoSEQ hsTCRbeta kit, following the protocol from the manufacturer. An Illumina MiSeq instrument was used to sequence the TCRbeta libraries. The published analysis was carried out like this. Following removal of out-of-frame sequences, 2 million to 2.5 million distinct TCRbeta sequences were retained, with an average of roughly 70,000 per individual. Each individual was scored using the number of around 150 previously reported CMV-associated TCRbeta sequences that the individual carried and the total number of productive distinct TCRbeta sequences. A beta-binomial model was reimplemented in Python, and scikit-learn random forests with default parameters were trained on US cohort data. On the Belgian cohort, classifier performance was reported as the median AUC, along with percentile confidence intervals, across 10,000 bootstrap iterations. Not all clones reach the TCRdb copy of this immuneACCESS table, which keeps in-frame sequences only. Checked studies attribute under half of the gap to unresolved V genes and leave the rest unexplained. That table supplies the V and J calls and clone size; D and trimming were determined from the DNA. The sample table holds under 35,000 clones, of which about 75% were seen once. The ten top clones hold 1.1% of the sample.

Single viable CD3+CD4+CD8-CD45RO+ cells were sorted as memory CD4+ T cells on a FACSAria II. CMV serostatus was determined with a Roche Elecsys assay detecting serum IgG against CMV pp150, pp28, p38 and p52. After the samples were thawed, total CD4+ T cells were enriched through positive selection using CD4 magnetic microbeads. The samples came from a different study that was designed specifically to examine the CD4+ T cell memory repertoire. Peripheral blood mononuclear cells were isolated and cryopreserved according to standard operating procedures, and serum was stored at -80 degrees C. CD3-PerCP (BW264/56), CD4-APC (RPA-T4), CD45RO-PE (UCHT1) and CD8-Pacific Orange (3B5) antibodies were used for staining, and non-viable cells were excluded with Sytox blue. The CDR3 runs 16 amino acids, cysteine and phenylalanine included. Just the 48-base CDR3 DNA is kept, in frame starting at base 1. Relative to germline, V is missing 6 bases and J is missing 3 bases, with 14 bases of the junction outside any gene match. Sequences SGHKS (CDR1) and YYEKEE (CDR2) are obtained from the germline V gene (reference sequence).

With regard to this clone: Its antigen is still unknown. No base-level quality is on record; no much larger clone is a single base apart.

The sequencing input was memory CD4+ T cells from blood. The clonotype comes from an adult in good health and CMV-seronegative. The rearrangement joined TRBV5-5 to TRBJ1-2, and TRBD1 aligns with 7 junction nucleotides. CDR3 loop: CASTRGEGARDYGYTF. The sequence in DNA is TGTGCCAGCACCCGGGGCGAGGGGGCGCGGGACTATGGCTACACCTTC.